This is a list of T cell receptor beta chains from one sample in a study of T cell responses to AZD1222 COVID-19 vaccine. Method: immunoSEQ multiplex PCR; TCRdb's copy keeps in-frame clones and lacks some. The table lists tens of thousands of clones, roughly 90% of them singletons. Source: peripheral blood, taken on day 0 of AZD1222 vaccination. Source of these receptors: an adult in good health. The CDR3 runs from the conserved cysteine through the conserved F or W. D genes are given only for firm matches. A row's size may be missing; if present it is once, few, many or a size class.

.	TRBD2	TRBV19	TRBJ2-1	TGTGCCAGTAGTAGTCTAGCGGGAGGGCCATACAATGAGCAGTTCTTC	CASSSLAGGPYNEQFF
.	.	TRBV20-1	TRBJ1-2	TGCAGTACCAACTATGGCTACACCTTC	CSTNYGYTF
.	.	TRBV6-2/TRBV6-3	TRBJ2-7	TGTGCCAGCAGTTATTATCCGGGACATAGGTTCTACGAGCAGTACTTC	CASSYYPGHRFYEQYF
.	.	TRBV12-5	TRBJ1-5	TGTGCTAGTGGTTTATGGGTAAATCAGCCCCAGCATTTT	CASGLWVNQPQHF
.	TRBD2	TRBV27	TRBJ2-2	TGTGCCAGCAGTTTAGCCTTAGGGGCAGCGGGGACCGGGGAGCTGTTTTTT	CASSLALGAAGTGELFF
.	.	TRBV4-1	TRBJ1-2	TGCGCCAGCAGCCAAGAGAGGCAGGGAGGGTATGGCTACACCTTC	CASSQERQGGYGYTF
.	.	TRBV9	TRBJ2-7	TGTGCCAGCAGCTTACCTCAGGAGAGTGGAGTCTACGAGCAGTACTTC	CASSLPQESGVYEQYF
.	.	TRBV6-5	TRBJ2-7	TGTGCCAGCAACCCCCCGGGAATGGGATACGAGCAGTACTTC	CASNPPGMGYEQYF
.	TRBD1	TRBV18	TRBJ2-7	TGTGCCAGCTCAGCCTTCGGGACAGCTGTTTCCTACGAGCAGTACTTC	CASSAFGTAVSYEQYF
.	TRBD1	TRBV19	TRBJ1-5	TGTGCCAGTAGTATTCGGACAGGGGGCGTTCAGCCCCAGCATTTT	CASSIRTGGVQPQHF
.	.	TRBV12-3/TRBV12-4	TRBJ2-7	TGTGCCAGCACCCGAGGACGGCTTCTCGAGCAGTACTTC	CASTRGRLLEQYF
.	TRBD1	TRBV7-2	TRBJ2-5	TGTGCCAGCAGCTCCCGGGACAGGGGCGAGACCCAGTACTTC	CASSSRDRGETQYF
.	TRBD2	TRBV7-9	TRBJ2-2	TGTGCCAGCAGCTTAGCGCTGTCAGCGGGAGAGGACGGGGAGCTGTTTTTT	CASSLALSAGEDGELFF
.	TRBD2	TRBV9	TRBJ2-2	TGTGCCAGCAGCGTAAAATCTAGCGGGAGGACCGGGGAGCTGTTTTTT	CASSVKSSGRTGELFF
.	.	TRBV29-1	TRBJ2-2	TGCAGCGCCAGGACTGGGAACACCGGGGAGCTGTTTTTT	CSARTGNTGELFF
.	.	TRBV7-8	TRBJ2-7	TGTGCCAGCAGCGCCCCCGGGGGCGAGCAGTACTTC	CASSAPGGEQYF
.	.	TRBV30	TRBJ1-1	TGTGCCTGGAGTCGGGTCGGCACTGAAGCTTTCTTT	CAWSRVGTEAFF
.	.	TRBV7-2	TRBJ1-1	TGTGCCAGCAGCTTAAGAGGCGGGGGAGCTTTCTTT	CASSLRGGGAFF
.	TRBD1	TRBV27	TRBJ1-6	TGTGCCAGCAGTTTAGACAGGGTGTCACCCCTCCACTTT	CASSLDRVSPLHF
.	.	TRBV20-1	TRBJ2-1	TGCAGTGCTAGTCCTGTTGGGGTGGTGGGGGTCAATGAGCAGTTCTTC	CSASPVGVVGVNEQFF
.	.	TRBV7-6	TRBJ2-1	TGTGCCAGCACCATGGGACTCTCCGATTACAATGAGCAGTTCTTC	CASTMGLSDYNEQFF
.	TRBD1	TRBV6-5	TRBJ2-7	TGTGCCAGCAGTTACGAAGGGACAGGGAACGAGCAGTACTTC	CASSYEGTGNEQYF
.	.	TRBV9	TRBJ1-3	TGTGCCAGCAGCGTAGTTGGGATGGAGTCTCCGGTGGGCACCATATATTTT	CASSVVGMESPVGTIYF
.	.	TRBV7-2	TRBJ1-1	TGTGCCAGCAGCTTAGAACAGAACACTGAAGCTTTCTTT	CASSLEQNTEAFF
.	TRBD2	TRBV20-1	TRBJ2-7	TGCAGTGCTAGTAGGTTTCGGGAGGGGGGCGAGCAGTACTTC	CSASRFREGGEQYF
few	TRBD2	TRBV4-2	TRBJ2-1	TGTGCCAGCAGCCAAGAGGCGGGACTAGCGTACAATGAGCAGTTCTTC	CASSQEAGLAYNEQFF
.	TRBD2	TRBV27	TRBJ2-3	TGTGCCAGCAGTTTACATCTAGCGGGAGAGGGAGCTACGCAGTATTTT	CASSLHLAGEGATQYF
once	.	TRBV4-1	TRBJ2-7	TGCGCCAGCAGCCAGGCGGGGTGGGAGTACGAGCAGTACTTC	CASSQAGWEYEQYF
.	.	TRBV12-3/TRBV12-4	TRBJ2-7	TGTGCCAGCAGTTTGGACAGCTCCTACGAGCAGTACTTC	CASSLDSSYEQYF